This TCR beta chain was identified in a study of radiation and T cells in renal cell carcinoma. Whole-study results and caveats: Irradiated tumors held more dominant CDR3 motifs than control tumors. No pretreatment tumor biopsies were available for baseline clonotypes. Irradiated tumors had higher TCR clonality than control tumors.

Germline-derived CDR1 and CDR2 are GTSNPN and SVGIG (reference sequence). The CDR3 is 14 amino acids. The germline V and J ends were trimmed by 2 bases and 4 bases, with 9 bases remaining between them. Clones were sequenced by immunoSEQ multiplex PCR, and TCRdb holds only the in-frame ones, with some missing. The repertoire holds approximately 14,000 clones, with about three fifths as singletons. Treatment described: 15 Gy SBRT to primary tumor, nephrectomy 4 weeks later. Nephrectomy followed 15 Gy stereotactic body radiation by 4 weeks. With respect to this clone: Its target is unknown.

V gene TRBV30 combines with J gene TRBJ2-6; TRBD2 might be the D (5 bases). Sequencing was performed on tumor tissue, taken from a patient whose treatment included radiotherapy and nephrectomy. The TCR was taken from a woman in her sixties or seventies with renal cell carcinoma. This chain's CDR3 is CAWSRGEGANVLTF. The CDR3 DNA sequence: TGTGCCTGGAGTCGGGGTGAAGGGGCCAACGTCCTGACTTTC.